This TCR beta chain was captured by sequencing in a study of cytomegalovirus exposure and HLA in healthy donors. To note about this clone: The antigen remains unidentified.

PCR involved 60 Vbeta and 13 Jbeta primers. Generated by immunoSEQ multiplex PCR, the TCRdb table keeps only in-frame clones and is missing some. Among about 160,000 clones listed, approximately 80% were seen once. Study results and caveats: The records held CMV serostatus as the only immune exposure information.

The specimen sequenced was PBMCs. The sequence derives from a woman aged 45-60 years in good health and CMV-seronegative.

This chain's CDR3 is CASAQGHTYEQYF. In DNA form, the CDR3 reads TGCGCCAGCGCTCAGGGACACACCTACGAGCAGTACTTC. The gene calls are TRBV5-1 and TRBJ2-7; a possible D gene is TRBD1 (6 bases). V was pared by 7 bases and J by 2 bases, with 13 bases between. The CDR3 consists of 13 residues. Germline V gene sequence: CDR1 SGHRS, CDR2 YFSETQ. The entire variable domain, with the rest obtained from reference TRBV5-1 and TRBJ2-7, is as follows: KAGVTQTPRYLIKTRGQQVTLSCSPISGHRSVSWYQQTPGQGLQFLFEYFSETQRNKGNFPGRFSGRQFSNSRSEMNVSTLELGDSALYLCASAQGHTYEQYFGPGTRLTVT.